This T cell receptor (beta chain) was identified during a study of shared clonotypes between healthy human individuals. Regarding the study as a whole: Rarefaction showed sorted-subset sequencing was incomplete despite large depth.

As concerns this clone: Its target is unknown. Other DNA sequences in this sample translate to the same CDR3.

The sorted-subset replicate PCRs were given around 200 ng DNA, which is around 29,000 T cell genomes. In the authors' methods: Quality scores were absent from the junction-only immunoSEQ sequences, so filtering differed. Sequenced by immunoSEQ multiplex PCR; TCRdb stores in-frame clones only, minus some. V, J and clone size derive from that table, while D and trimming were established from the DNA sequence. The data show 2 million to 2.5 million clones, with approximately 95% seen just once and 0.13% held by the top ten. The CDR3 spans 14 residues. CDR1 is SNHLY and CDR2 is FYNNEI in the germline V gene. The V gene lost 6 bases and the J gene lost 6 bases, with 12 bases spanning the gap.

Sequencing used naive CD4+ T cells sorted from blood. Subset of the sample: CD45RA+ positively selected. This clonotype originated in a man younger than 35 in good health. V is TRBV2 and J is TRBJ1-6; D may be TRBD1 (6 bases). In nucleotides, the CDR3 is TGTGCCAGCAGCCCCACAGGGAGTAATTCACCCCTCCACTTT. Encoded protein: CASSPTGSNSPLHF.